This T cell receptor beta chain emerged from a study of blood T cell repertoires in COVID-19 (TCRdb year 2020). For the wider study: Collaborator samples came from the United States, Italy and Spain and covered acute and convalescent phases of COVID-19. The material from the prospective study consisted of cDNA or gDNA derived from T cells, B-cell-depleted T cells, or PBMCs. Deeply sampled blood TCRbeta repertoires from subjects exposed to, actively infected with, or recovered from COVID-19 were included in the dataset. The repertoires were released in a freely available public database meant as a resource for research on the immune response to SARS-CoV-2. Samples were obtained from the ongoing ImmuneRACE study (first 160 participants) and from some 1,200 subjects provided by 6 global collaborators. The sample metadata nearly always contained a de-identified subject ID, COVID-19 status, age in years and sex. HLA class I and class II types, where available, came from metadata supplied by the sample provider rather than from assay-based typing. Results and caveats for the whole study, not just this receptor: The amount of clinical and demographic metadata varied by source and participant and was provided uncurated.

TCRbeta CDR3 regions were amplified from genomic DNA by means of the immunoSEQ Assay, a bias-controlled multiplex PCR. Per the authors' processing: Nucleated cell counts per sample were estimated from amplification of reference gene primers within the assay. To quantify the absolute abundance of each unique TCRbeta CDR3 rearrangement, sequence reads were collapsed and filtered. For each sample, productive Simpson clonality was calculated as the square root of Simpson's diversity index across productive rearrangements. The source is immuneACCESS, and TCRdb retained only in-frame sequences with V and J called. Part of the clones is not carried over; for the studies checked, unresolved V genes explain less than half of this, and the remainder is unexplained. That table is the source of V, J and clone size, and D and trimming were worked out from the DNA. The sample includes about 55,000 clones, with roughly 90% observed a single time. The ten largest clones represent around 14% of the sample.

The CDR3 contains 12 residues, cysteine and phenylalanine counted. The retained sequence is limited to the CDR3, 36 bases, with the frame set at the first base. Sequences LNHDA (CDR1) and SQIVND (CDR2) are obtained from the germline V gene (reference sequence). Comment on this clone: Its antigen is unknown. No base qualities exist here, and no much larger clone lies one base off it.

Each collaborating institution followed its own protocols to collect whole blood in K2EDTA tubes. For TCRbeta analysis, collaborators shipped samples as frozen whole blood, isolated PBMCs, or DNA extracted from either of those sample types. The sequence was obtained from a human donor with active COVID-19. The donor label of this sample is uncertain. Rearrangement joined TRBV19 to TRBJ1-5, and TRBD1 may be the D gene, going by 5 matching bases. Material: peripheral blood. The DNA sequence reads TGTGCAAGTGGGCAGGGCTGGCAGCCCCAGCATTTT. This sequence encodes CASGQGWQPQHF. The full variable domain, with segments outside the CDR3 supplied by the reference TRBV19 and TRBJ1-5 proteins, appears as DGGITQSPKYLFRKEGQNVTLSCEQNLNHDAMYWYRQDPGQGLRLIYYSQIVNDFQKGDIAEGYSVSREKKESFPLTVTSAQKNPTAFYLCASGQGWQPQHFGDGTRLSIL.